The clone carrying this T cell receptor (beta chain) has only a few counts. V lost 3 bases to trimming and J lost 4 bases; unmatched junction nucleotides: 10. The CDR3 covers 18 residues. Germline CDR1 LNHNV, CDR2 YYDKDF (reference sequence). Using immunoSEQ multiplex PCR, the repertoire was profiled, and TCRdb retains in-frame clones only, with some absent. The table shows 60,000 to 75,000 clones, with about 74% occurring only once. The data are from a study of radiation and T cells in renal cell carcinoma. Sample time point: blood 4 weeks post-SBRT, at nephrectomy. As for treatment: 15 Gy SBRT to primary tumor, nephrectomy 4 weeks later. Nephrectomy followed 15 Gy stereotactic body radiation by 4 weeks. Clear cell pathology was present in this patient's renal cell carcinoma.

The source was blood, collected from a patient whose treatment included radiotherapy and nephrectomy. The sequence came from a man in his sixties with renal cell carcinoma. The chain couples TRBV15 to TRBJ2-5, with 14 nucleotides matching TRBD2. Here the CDR3 reads CATSSGLLGTSGRETQYF. The CDR3 DNA sequence: TGTGCCACCAGCAGTGGGTTGTTGGGGACTAGCGGGAGAGAGACCCAGTACTTC.